This T cell receptor beta chain was found in a study of T cells in Graves' hyperthyroidism and ophthalmopathy. Comment on this clonotype: The antigen is undetermined. A read error may be the cause here, since a much bigger clone is one base away.

These patients, aged 18 to 65, had recently diagnosed hyperthyroidism lasting under 2 months. It was RNA transcripts that yielded the amplified TCR beta CDR3 regions. The HTBI primer set served for first-round RT-PCR of the TCR CDR3. TCRdb re-derived calls from the multiplex PCR reads in MiXCR, one entry per CDR3 protein. The sample has approximately 610,000 distinct CDR3 sequences, over 15% seen once; the top ten hold 18%. Overall study results and limits: Blood samples included most of the expanded thyroid clonotypes exceeding 0.001.

This clonotype originated in a woman in her late teens or twenties with Graves' hyperthyroidism. The sequencing input was blood.

CDR3 DNA sequence: TGTGTCACCAGTCGGGGGCAAGAGACCCAGTACTTC. It codes for CVTSRGQETQYF. The gene calls are TRBV7-9 and TRBJ2-5, with D perhaps TRBD2 (6 bases). The V gene's germline CDR1 is SEHNR and CDR2 FQNEAQ (reference sequence). The CDR3 covers 12 residues.